The rows below give T cell receptor beta chains drawn from one sample of a study of cytomegalovirus exposure and HLA in healthy donors. The repertoire was sequenced with immunoSEQ multiplex PCR; TCRdb's copy has only in-frame clones and lacks some. This sample lists 150,000 to 200,000 clones; its ten largest clones have around 0.79%. Sequencing input: PBMCs. Receptors originate from a young woman in good health and CMV-seropositive. Both conserved end residues are part of each CDR3. Fields, in order: V gene, J gene, D gene, CDR3 length, CDR3 DNA, CDR3 protein. A D gene is named only where the DNA matches it firmly.

TRBV5-5,TRBJ1-4,TRBD1,16,TGTGCCAGCAGCTTCACAGGGGAGTCAACTAATGAAAAACTGTTTTTT,CASSFTGESTNEKLFF
TRBV5-6,TRBJ2-7,TRBD2,15,TGTGCCAGCAGCCGCCTGACTAGCGGCACCTACGAGCAGTACTTC,CASSRLTSGTYEQYF
TRBV5-4,TRBJ2-7,TRBD2,16,TGTGCCAGCAGCTGGGGACTAGCGGGGGGTTCCTACGAGCAGTACTTC,CASSWGLAGGSYEQYF
TRBV18,TRBJ2-1,-,14,TGTGCCAGCTCACCGGGAGTCGAGGTCAATGAGCAGTTCTTC,CASSPGVEVNEQFF
TRBV18,TRBJ2-3,TRBD2,16,TGTGCCAGCTCACGGACTAGCGGGGGGGCTGGAGATACGCAGTATTTT,CASSRTSGGAGDTQYF
TRBV5-8,TRBJ1-5,-,13,TGTGCCAGCAGCAAGGACATCTATCAGCCCCAGCATTTT,CASSKDIYQPQHF
TRBV11-2,TRBJ1-1,-,13,TGTGCCAGCAGCTTATTACAGAACACTGAAGCTTTCTTT,CASSLLQNTEAFF
TRBV7-3,TRBJ2-5,TRBD2,19,TGTGCCAGCAGCTTGGGTTTCAGCGGGGGGCCCAGGTACCAAGAGACCCAGTACTTC,CASSLGFSGGPRYQETQYF
TRBV5-4,TRBJ2-1,-,15,TGTGCCAGCAGCTTGGGGGGCAGCTCCTACAATGAGCAGTTCTTC,CASSLGGSSYNEQFF
TRBV5-5,TRBJ1-5,TRBD1,14,TGTGCCAGCAGCTTCTCAGGGGGCCGTCAGCCCCAGCATTTT,CASSFSGGRQPQHF
TRBV7-2,TRBJ1-1,-,14,TGTGCCAGCAGCTCTACAGGGACGAGCACTGAAGCTTTCTTT,CASSSTGTSTEAFF
TRBV6-5,TRBJ1-1,TRBD1,13,TGTGCCAGCAGTCCCTGGGACAGCCGTGAAGCTTTCTTT,CASSPWDSREAFF
TRBV11-2,TRBJ1-2,TRBD1,15,TGTGCCAGCAGCATGGGACAGAAAACTAACTATGGCTACACCTTC,CASSMGQKTNYGYTF
TRBV7-9,TRBJ2-2,TRBD1,15,TGTGCCAGCAGCCCCGGGACAGGCCTCTCCGGGGAGCTGTTTTTT,CASSPGTGLSGELFF
TRBV5-5,TRBJ2-7,TRBD1,15,TGTGCCAGCAGCTCCTCCGGGACAGCCGCCTACGAGCAGTACTTC,CASSSSGTAAYEQYF
TRBV19,TRBJ2-2,TRBD2,16,TGTGCCAGTAGTATAGGGGCAGCGGGACGGGTCGGGGAGCTGTTTTTT,CASSIGAAGRVGELFF
TRBV10-3,TRBJ2-5,-,13,TGTGCCATCAGTGAGTCAGGGGTTGGGACCCAGTACTTC,CAISESGVGTQYF
TRBV10-3,TRBJ1-5,TRBD1,17,TGTGCCATCAGCAGGGGGGCCGGTAGTGGCAACAATCAGCCCCAGCATTTT,CAISRGAGSGNNQPQHF
TRBV2,TRBJ1-5,-,18,TGTGCCAGCAGCTCCCTGGGACATCAGGGTTGGGATAATCAGCCCCAGCATTTT,CASSSLGHQGWDNQPQHF
TRBV4-2,TRBJ2-3,TRBD2,17,TGTGCCAGCAGCCGCTTAGGACTAGCGGCGAACACAGATACGCAGTATTTT,CASSRLGLAANTDTQYF
TRBV4-2,TRBJ2-1,TRBD2,14,TGTGCCAGCAGCCAAGAAGTGGGAGGGAGGGAGCAGTTCTTC,CASSQEVGGREQFF
TRBV7-8,TRBJ1-1,TRBD1,16,TGTGCCAGCAGCTTAGCTTCGGTCAGGGGGCCCTCTGAAGCTTTCTTT,CASSLASVRGPSEAFF
TRBV20-1,TRBJ2-5,-,11,TGCAGTGCCCAACCAGAAGAGACCCAGTACTTC,CSAQPEETQYF
TRBV19,TRBJ2-7,TRBD2,19,TGTGCCAGTAGTAGGCAAGGGTTGGAGTCCGGGACTACTTACTACGAGCAGTACTTC,CASSRQGLESGTTYYEQYF
TRBV4-2,TRBJ1-2,-,12,TGTGCCAGCAGCCTAACAGATGGTCGCTACACCTTC,CASSLTDGRYTF
TRBV7-3,TRBJ2-5,-,14,TGTGCCAGCAGCTTATCCGTAGCGGAAGAGACCCAGTACTTC,CASSLSVAEETQYF
TRBV6-5,TRBJ2-3,TRBD1,15,TGTGCCAGCAGCACAGGGGGACTTAGCACAGATACGCAGTATTTT,CASSTGGLSTDTQYF
TRBV6-5,TRBJ1-5,-,15,TGTGCCAGCAGTTACTCGGGGGGAGGAGGCCAGCCCCAGCATTTT,CASSYSGGGGQPQHF
TRBV4-3,TRBJ2-7,TRBD1,18,TGCGCCAGCAGCCAGGGCCCTATCTCCGGGACAGGGTTCTACGAGCAGTACTTC,CASSQGPISGTGFYEQYF
TRBV19,TRBJ1-3,-,14,TGTGCCAGTAGTACGGGGGAATCCGGAAACACCATATATTTT,CASSTGESGNTIYF
TRBV5-1,TRBJ1-4,-,14,TGCGCCAGCGCCACAGATTCAACTAATGAAAAACTGTTTTTT,CASATDSTNEKLFF
TRBV6-1,TRBJ2-6,-,16,TGTGCCAGCAGTGAAGAGTCGGGCTCTGGGGCCAACGTCCTGACTTTC,CASSEESGSGANVLTF
TRBV30,TRBJ1-2,TRBD1,13,TGTGCCTGGAGCCCCGGGACAGGGGGTGGCTACACCTTC,CAWSPGTGGGYTF
TRBV6-5,TRBJ2-5,-,12,TGTGCCAGCAGGTACCCCGGAGGGACCCAGTACTTC,CASRYPGGTQYF
TRBV7-3,TRBJ1-1,-,15,TGTGCCAGCAGCTTATTACGAGTTGAGAACACTGAAGCTTTCTTT,CASSLLRVENTEAFF
TRBV5-6,TRBJ1-1,-,15,TGTGCCAGCAGCTTGGTCCCAGGGATGAACACTGAAGCTTTCTTT,CASSLVPGMNTEAFF
TRBV18,TRBJ2-7,-,15,TGTGCCAGCTCACCGTTCCAGGGCAAGTCCTACGAGCAGTACTTC,CASSPFQGKSYEQYF
TRBV6-1,TRBJ1-1,TRBD1,14,TGTGCCGGAGGGACAGGGGGATCAAGCACTGAAGCTTTCTTT,CAGGTGGSSTEAFF
TRBV4-2,TRBJ2-7,-,13,TGTGCCAGCAGCCAAGCGCCTCCGCGCGAGCAGTACTTC,CASSQAPPREQYF
TRBV25-1,TRBJ1-2,-,13,TGTGCCAGCAGTAAACAGGGAAACTATGGCTACACCTTC,CASSKQGNYGYTF
TRBV7-2,TRBJ2-3,-,15,TGTGCCAGCAGCCCGTTAGCGGATTCCACAGATACGCAGTATTTT,CASSPLADSTDTQYF
TRBV25-1,TRBJ2-7,-,14,TGTGCCAGCAGTGATTCTAGCAGAGTTTACGAGCAGTACTTC,CASSDSSRVYEQYF
TRBV9,TRBJ2-2,-,16,TGTGCCAGCAGCGTAGTCGCAGTTGCGAACACCGGGGAGCTGTTTTTT,CASSVVAVANTGELFF
TRBV2,TRBJ2-1,-,13,TGTGCCAGCACCCAGGGGCGGAACAATGAGCAGTTCTTC,CASTQGRNNEQFF
TRBV9,TRBJ1-2,TRBD1,14,TGTGCCAGCAGCAGGCCCGGGACAGGCTATGGCTACACCTTC,CASSRPGTGYGYTF
TRBV12-5,TRBJ1-6,-,17,TGTGCTAGTGGTTTGGTAAGGGGCCCGACCTTAAATTCACCCCTCCACTTT,CASGLVRGPTLNSPLHF
TRBV7-9,TRBJ2-5,TRBD2,17,TGTGCCAGCAGCTTAGGCGGGACTAGCGGGAGCCGAGAGACCCAGTACTTC,CASSLGGTSGSRETQYF
TRBV5-4,TRBJ2-3,TRBD2,17,TGTGCCAGCAGCTTGGCCGTCTCGGCGGGAGTTGGAGATACGCAGTATTTT,CASSLAVSAGVGDTQYF
TRBV11-2,TRBJ2-1,-,13,TGTGCCAGCAGCTTAGGTCTTAACAATGAGCAGTTCTTC,CASSLGLNNEQFF
TRBV28,TRBJ1-2,-,13,TGTGCCAGCAGGGCCACCTTACTAGCTGGCTACACCTTC,CASRATLLAGYTF
TRBV2,TRBJ1-1,TRBD1,15,TGTGCCAGCAGTGACTTCCGACAGGGGTACACTGAAGCTTTCTTT,CASSDFRQGYTEAFF
TRBV5-6,TRBJ2-7,-,13,TGTGCCAGCAGCTTGGGGGCGTCCTACGAGCAGTACTTC,CASSLGASYEQYF
TRBV6-5,TRBJ1-1,-,12,TGTGCCAGCAGTTACGGGGCCGCTGAAGCTTTCTTT,CASSYGAAEAFF
TRBV13,TRBJ2-7,-,18,TGTGCCAGCAGCTTAGGAGGCGCCTACGGGTCTCTTAGCTACGAGCAGTACTTC,CASSLGGAYGSLSYEQYF